This T cell receptor beta chain came from a study of shared clonotypes between healthy human individuals. General study points: Rarefaction indicated that sorted-subset sequencing remained incomplete although depth was large. Naive subsets tended to show greater estimated richness than memory subsets. Compared with clonotypes that all four donors shared, non-shared clonotypes had lower generation probabilities.

Samples underwent the assay at deep level. TCRdb's table, derived via immunoSEQ multiplex PCR, lists solely in-frame clones and lacks some. The table shows 950,000 to 1,100,000 clones, with around 75% occurring only once. The CDR3 is 15 amino acids. The ends lost 2 bases at V and 7 bases at J; junction bases unmatched: 8. Looked up from germline, CDR1 is LNHDA and CDR2 is SQIVND (reference sequence). Worth noting for this clone: As yet, its antigen is unknown.

The chain joins TRBV19 to TRBJ2-1; 7 bases are a match to TRBD2. This receptor was taken from a man aged 18 to 35 in good health. The specimen sequenced was memory CD4+ T cells sorted from blood. As to subset: CD45RA-negative fraction. CDR3 sequence: CASSIMRTSSNEQFF. The DNA of the CDR3 is TGTGCCAGTAGTATAATGAGGACTAGTAGTAATGAGCAGTTCTTC.